This T cell receptor (beta chain) stems from a study of blood T cell repertoires in COVID-19. As originally analysed: Scientists estimated how many nucleated cells there were by amplifying reference gene primers. The method was immunoSEQ multiplex PCR; TCRdb's version includes in-frame clones alone and lacks a portion of them. For V, J and clone size, that table is used; D and trimming come from the DNA. The sample comprises under 250,000 clones, around 82% of which are singletons, and roughly 12% rests with the top ten. CDR1 is KGHSH and CDR2 is LQKENI in the germline V gene. V dropped 1 base and J dropped 0 bases, with 10 bases sitting between them. CDR3 length equals 16 residues.

The gene calls are TRBV18 and TRBJ1-3; D call uncertain. The sample comprised peripheral blood. The TCR originated in a human donor in a cohort sampled during active COVID-19. CDR3 coding DNA: TGTGCCAGCTCACCACAGTCACCTACCTCTGGAAACACCATATATTTT. Translated, it gives CASSPQSPTSGNTIYF.